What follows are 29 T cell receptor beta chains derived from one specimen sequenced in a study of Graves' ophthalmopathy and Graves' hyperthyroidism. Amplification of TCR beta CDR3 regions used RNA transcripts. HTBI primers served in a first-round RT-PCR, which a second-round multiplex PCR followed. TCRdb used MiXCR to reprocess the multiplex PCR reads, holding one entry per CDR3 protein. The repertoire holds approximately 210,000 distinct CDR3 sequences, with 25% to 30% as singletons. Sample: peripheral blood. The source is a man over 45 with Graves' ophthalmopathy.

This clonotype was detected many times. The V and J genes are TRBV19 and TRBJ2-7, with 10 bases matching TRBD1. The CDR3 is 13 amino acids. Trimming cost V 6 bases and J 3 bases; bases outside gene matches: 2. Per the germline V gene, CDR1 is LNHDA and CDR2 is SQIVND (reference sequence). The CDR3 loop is CASRGQGFYEQYF. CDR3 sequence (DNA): TGTGCCAGTAGGGGACAGGGGTTCTACGAGCAGTACTTC. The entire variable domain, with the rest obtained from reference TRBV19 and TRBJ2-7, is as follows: DGGITQSPKYLFRKEGQNVTLSCEQNLNHDAMYWYRQDPGQGLRLIYYSQIVNDFQKGDIAEGYSVSREKKESFPLTVTSAQKNPTAFYLCASRGQGFYEQYFGPGTRLTVT.

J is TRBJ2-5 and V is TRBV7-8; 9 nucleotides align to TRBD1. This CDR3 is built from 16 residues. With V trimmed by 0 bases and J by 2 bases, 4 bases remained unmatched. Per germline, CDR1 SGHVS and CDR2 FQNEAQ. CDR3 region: CASSLASGQGQETQYF. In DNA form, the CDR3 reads TGTGCCAGCAGCTTAGCTTCAGGACAGGGGCAAGAGACCCAGTACTTC. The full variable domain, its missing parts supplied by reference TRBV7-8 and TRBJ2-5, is GAGVSQSPRYKVAKRGQDVALRCDPISGHVSLFWYQQALGQGPEFLTYFQNEAQLDKSGLPSDRFFAERPEGSVSTLKIQRTQQEDSAVYLCASSLASGQGQETQYFGPGTRLLVL.

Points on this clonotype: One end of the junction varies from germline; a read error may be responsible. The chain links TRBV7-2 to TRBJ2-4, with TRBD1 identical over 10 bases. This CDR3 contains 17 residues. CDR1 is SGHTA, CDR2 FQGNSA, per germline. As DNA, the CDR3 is TGTGCCAGCAGCCTAGCTCGACCGGGACAGGGGTTAGGGATTCAGTACTTC. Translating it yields CASSLARPGQGLGIQYF.

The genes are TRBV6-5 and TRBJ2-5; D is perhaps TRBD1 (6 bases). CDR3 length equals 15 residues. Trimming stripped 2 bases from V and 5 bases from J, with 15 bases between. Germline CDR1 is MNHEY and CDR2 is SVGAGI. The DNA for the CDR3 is TGTGCCAGCAGTTACCTAGATCGCAGGGGCGAGACCCAGTACTTC. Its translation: CASSYLDRRGETQYF.

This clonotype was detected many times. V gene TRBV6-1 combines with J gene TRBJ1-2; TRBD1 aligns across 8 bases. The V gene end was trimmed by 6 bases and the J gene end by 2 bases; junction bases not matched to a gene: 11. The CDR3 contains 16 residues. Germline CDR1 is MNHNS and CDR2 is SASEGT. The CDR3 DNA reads TGTGCCAGCAGCCCTCGGGACAGGTCCTCGAACTATGGCTACACCTTC. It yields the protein CASSPRDRSSNYGYTF.

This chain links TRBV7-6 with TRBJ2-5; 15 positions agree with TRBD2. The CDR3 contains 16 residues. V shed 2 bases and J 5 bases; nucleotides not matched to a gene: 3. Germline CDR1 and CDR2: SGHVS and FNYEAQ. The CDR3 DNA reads TGTGCCAGCAGCTTACGGACTAGCGGGAGGGTGGAGACCCAGTACTTC. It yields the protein CASSLRTSGRVETQYF.

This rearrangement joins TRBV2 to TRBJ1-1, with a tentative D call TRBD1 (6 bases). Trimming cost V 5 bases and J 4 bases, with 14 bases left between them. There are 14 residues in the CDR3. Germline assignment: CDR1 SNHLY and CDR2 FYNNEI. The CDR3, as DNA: TGTGCCAGCAGTTTTCAGGGGAGCTCCACTGAAGCTTTCTTT. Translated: CASSFQGSSTEAFF.

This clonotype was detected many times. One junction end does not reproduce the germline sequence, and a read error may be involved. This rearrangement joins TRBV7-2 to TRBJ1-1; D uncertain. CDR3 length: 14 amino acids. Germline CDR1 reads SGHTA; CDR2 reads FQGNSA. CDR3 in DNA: TGTGCCAGCAGCTTAGTAACCAGTCCGCGCGAGCAGTACTTT. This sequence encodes CASSLVTSPREQYF.

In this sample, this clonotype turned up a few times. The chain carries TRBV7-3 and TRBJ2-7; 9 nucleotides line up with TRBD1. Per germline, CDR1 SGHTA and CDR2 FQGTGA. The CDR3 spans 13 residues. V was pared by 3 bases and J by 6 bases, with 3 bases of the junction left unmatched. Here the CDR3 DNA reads TGTGCCAGCAGCTTCGGACAGGGGCGCGAGCAGTACTTC. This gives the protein CASSFGQGREQYF. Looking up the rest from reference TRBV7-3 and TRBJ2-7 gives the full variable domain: GAGVSQTPSNKVTEKGKYVELRCDPISGHTALYWYRQSLGQGPEFLIYFQGTGAADDSGLPNDRFFAVRPEGSVSTLKIQRTERGDSAVYLCASSFGQGREQYFGPGTRLTVT.

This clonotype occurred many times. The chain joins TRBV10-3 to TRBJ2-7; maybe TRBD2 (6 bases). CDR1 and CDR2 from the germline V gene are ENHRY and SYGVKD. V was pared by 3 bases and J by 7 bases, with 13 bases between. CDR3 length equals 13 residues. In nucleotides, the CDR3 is TGTGCCATCAGTGACGGGACTCAACCAGAGCAGTACTTC. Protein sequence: CAISDGTQPEQYF.

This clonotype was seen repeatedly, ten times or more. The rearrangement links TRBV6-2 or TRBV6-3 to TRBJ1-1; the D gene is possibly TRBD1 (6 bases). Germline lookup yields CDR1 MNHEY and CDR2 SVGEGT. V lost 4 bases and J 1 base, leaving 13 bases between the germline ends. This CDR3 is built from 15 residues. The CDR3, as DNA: TGTGCCAGCAGTTGGCAGGGACAACCGAACACTGAAGCTTTCTTT. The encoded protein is CASSWQGQPNTEAFF.

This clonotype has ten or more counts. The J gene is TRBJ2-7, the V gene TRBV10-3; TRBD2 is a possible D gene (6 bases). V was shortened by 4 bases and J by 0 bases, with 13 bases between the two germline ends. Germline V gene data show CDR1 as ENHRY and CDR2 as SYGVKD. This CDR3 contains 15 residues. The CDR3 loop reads CAISAAHGGSYEQYF. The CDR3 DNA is TGTGCCATCAGTGCCGCTCACGGGGGCTCCTACGAGCAGTACTTC.

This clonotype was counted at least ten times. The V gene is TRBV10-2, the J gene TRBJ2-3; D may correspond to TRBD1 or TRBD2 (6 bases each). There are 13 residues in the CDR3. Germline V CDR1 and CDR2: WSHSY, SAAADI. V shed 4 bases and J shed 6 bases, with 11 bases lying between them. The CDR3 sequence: CASSVVGGDTQYF. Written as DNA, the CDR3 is TGCGCCAGCAGTGTCGTCGGGGGCGATACGCAGTATTTT.

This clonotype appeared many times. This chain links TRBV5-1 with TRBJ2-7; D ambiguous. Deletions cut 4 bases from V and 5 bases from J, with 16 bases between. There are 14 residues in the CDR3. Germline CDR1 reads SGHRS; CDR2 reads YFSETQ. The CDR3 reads CASSDNPPVDEQYF. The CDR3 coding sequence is TGCGCCAGCAGCGATAATCCGCCGGTCGACGAGCAGTACTTC.

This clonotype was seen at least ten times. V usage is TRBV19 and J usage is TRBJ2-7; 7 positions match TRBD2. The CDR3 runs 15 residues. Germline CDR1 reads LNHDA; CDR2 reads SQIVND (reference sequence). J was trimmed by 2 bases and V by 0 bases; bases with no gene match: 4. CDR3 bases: TGTGCCAGTAGTATAGATGGTAGCGGGCCCTACGAGCAGTACTTC. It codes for CASSIDGSGPYEQYF.

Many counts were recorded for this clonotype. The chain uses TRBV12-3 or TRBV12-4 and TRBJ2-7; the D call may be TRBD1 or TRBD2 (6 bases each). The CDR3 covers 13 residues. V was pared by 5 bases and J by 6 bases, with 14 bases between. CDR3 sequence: CASSPRGVGEQYF. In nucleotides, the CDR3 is TGTGCCAGCAGTCCTAGGGGGGTGGGCGAGCAGTACTTC.

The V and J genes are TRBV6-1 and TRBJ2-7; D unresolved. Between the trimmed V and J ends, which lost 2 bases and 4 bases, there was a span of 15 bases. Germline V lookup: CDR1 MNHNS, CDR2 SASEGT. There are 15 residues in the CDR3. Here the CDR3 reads CASSETITLAYEQYF. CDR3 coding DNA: TGTGCCAGCAGTGAAACCATTACCCTCGCATACGAGCAGTACTTC.

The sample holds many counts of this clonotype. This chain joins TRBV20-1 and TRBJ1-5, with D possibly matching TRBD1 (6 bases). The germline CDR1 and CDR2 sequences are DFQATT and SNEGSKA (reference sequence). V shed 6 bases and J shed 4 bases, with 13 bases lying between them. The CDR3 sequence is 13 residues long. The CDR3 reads CSAQGTRNQPQHF. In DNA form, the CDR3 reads TGCAGTGCCCAGGGGACCAGGAATCAGCCCCAGCATTTT.

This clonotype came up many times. The CDR3 DNA follows: TGTGCCACCTCAGGGGCCGTCAATCAGCCCCAGCATTTT. It is translated as CATSGAVNQPQHF. The chain combines TRBV12-3 or TRBV12-4 with TRBJ1-5; tentatively, D is TRBD1 (6 bases). V lost 10 bases, J lost 3 bases, and 13 bases lay in between. The CDR3 loop spans 13 amino acids.

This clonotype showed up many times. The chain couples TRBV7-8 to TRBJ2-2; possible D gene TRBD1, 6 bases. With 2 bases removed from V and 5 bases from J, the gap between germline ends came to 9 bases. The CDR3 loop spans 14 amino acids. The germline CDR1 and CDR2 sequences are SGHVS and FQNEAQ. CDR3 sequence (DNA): TGTGCCAGCAGCTTAAACAGGGCAACCGGGGAGCTGTTTTTT. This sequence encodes CASSLNRATGELFF.

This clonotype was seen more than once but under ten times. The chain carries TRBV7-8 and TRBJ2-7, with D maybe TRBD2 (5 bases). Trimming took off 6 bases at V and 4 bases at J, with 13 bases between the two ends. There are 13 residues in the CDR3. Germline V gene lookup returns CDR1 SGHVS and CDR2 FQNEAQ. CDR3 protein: CASSQDWKYEQYF. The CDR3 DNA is TGTGCCAGCAGTCAGGACTGGAAGTACGAGCAGTACTTC.

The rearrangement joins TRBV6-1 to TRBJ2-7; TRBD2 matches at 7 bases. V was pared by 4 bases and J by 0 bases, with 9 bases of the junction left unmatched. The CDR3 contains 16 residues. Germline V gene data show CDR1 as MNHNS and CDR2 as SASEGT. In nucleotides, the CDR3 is TGTGCCAGCAGTGGTTGGTCCTGGACTAGCTCCTACGAGCAGTACTTC. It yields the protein CASSGWSWTSSYEQYF.

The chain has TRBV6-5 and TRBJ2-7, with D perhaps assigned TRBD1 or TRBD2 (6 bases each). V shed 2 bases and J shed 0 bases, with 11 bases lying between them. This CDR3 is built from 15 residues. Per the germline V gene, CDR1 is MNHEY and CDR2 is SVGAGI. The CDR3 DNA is TGTGCCAGCAGTTACGGGGGGCCTCTCTCCTACGAGCAGTACTTC. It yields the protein CASSYGGPLSYEQYF.

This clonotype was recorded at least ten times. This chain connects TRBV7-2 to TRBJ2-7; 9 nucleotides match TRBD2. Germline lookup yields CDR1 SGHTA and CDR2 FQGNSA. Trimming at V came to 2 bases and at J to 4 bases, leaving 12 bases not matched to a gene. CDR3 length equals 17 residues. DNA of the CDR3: TGTGCCAGCAGCTTATCCCTAGCGGGGAGAGGGGCTTACGAGCAGTACTTC. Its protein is CASSLSLAGRGAYEQYF.

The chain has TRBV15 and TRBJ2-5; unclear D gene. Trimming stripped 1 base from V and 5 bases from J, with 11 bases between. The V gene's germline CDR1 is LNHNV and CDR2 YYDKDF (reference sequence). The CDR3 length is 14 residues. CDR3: CATSRGIVAETQYF. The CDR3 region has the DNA TGTGCCACCAGCAGAGGTATAGTCGCGGAGACCCAGTACTTC.

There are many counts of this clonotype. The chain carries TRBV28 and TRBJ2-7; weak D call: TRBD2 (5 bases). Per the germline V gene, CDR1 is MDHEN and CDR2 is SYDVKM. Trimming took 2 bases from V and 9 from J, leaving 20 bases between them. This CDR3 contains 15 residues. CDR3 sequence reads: CASSLGVGPLRGQYF. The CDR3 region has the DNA TGTGCCAGCAGTTTAGGCGTCGGACCACTTCGGGGGCAGTACTTC. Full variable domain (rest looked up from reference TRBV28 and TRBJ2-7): DVKVTQSSRYLVKRTGEKVFLECVQDMDHENMFWYRQDPGLGLRLIYFSYDVKMKEKGDIPEGYSVSREKKERFSLILESASTNQTSMYLCASSLGVGPLRGQYFGPGTRLTVT.

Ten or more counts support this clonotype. The CDR3 region is CASSTKGQPQHF. Written as DNA, the CDR3 is TGTGCCAGTAGTACGAAGGGTCAGCCCCAGCATTTT. V is TRBV19 and J is TRBJ1-5, with unresolved D. The CDR3 covers 12 residues. V lost 4 bases and J lost 6, with 7 bases in between. Germline CDR1 is LNHDA and CDR2 is SQIVND (reference sequence).

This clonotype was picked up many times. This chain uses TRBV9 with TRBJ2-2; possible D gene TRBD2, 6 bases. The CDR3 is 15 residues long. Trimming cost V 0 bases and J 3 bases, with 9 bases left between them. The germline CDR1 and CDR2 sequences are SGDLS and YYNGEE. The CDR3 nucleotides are TGTGCCAGCAGCGTAGAGACTAGTTACACCGGGGAGCTGTTTTTT. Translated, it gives CASSVETSYTGELFF.

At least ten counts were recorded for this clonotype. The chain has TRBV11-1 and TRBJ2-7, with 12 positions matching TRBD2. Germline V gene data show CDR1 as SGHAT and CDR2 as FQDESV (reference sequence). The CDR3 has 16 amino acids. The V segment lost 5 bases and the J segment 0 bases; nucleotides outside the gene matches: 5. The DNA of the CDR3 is TGTGCCAGCAGCCGGACTAGCGGGACCCGCTCCTACGAGCAGTACTTC. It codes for CASSRTSGTRSYEQYF.